Listed below are T cell receptor beta chains from one sample, sequenced in a study of beta chain bispecific antibodies for T cell cancers. The antigens of these receptors remain unknown. TCRdb reprocessed the 5' RACE reads via MiXCR and lists one record per CDR3 protein. The sample lists about 20,000 distinct CDR3 sequences, about 2.7% occurring once. The source material was healthy donor T cells cultured with leukemia cells. The receptors stem from a human donor in good health. Some clones in this sample may be carry-over from other donors' samples. Both conserved end residues are part of each CDR3. D genes are given only for firm matches. The size field is filled for only some rows; it gives once, few, many or a size class.

V gene: TRBV4-1
J gene: TRBJ2-7
D gene: .
clone size: many
CDR3 protein: CASSPGAGSSYEQYF
CDR3 DNA: TGCGCCAGCAGTCCGGGCGCCGGGAGCTCCTACGAGCAGTACTTC

V gene: TRBV5-1
J gene: TRBJ2-5
D gene: .
clone size: medium-sized
CDR3 protein: CASSPVSPRDQYF
CDR3 DNA: TGCGCCAGCAGCCCAGTCTCCCCTCGAGACCAGTACTTC

V gene: TRBV29-1
J gene: TRBJ1-4
D gene: TRBD1
clone size: many
CDR3 protein: CSAGTGTGREKLFF
CDR3 DNA: TGCAGCGCCGGAACCGGGACAGGGCGTGAAAAACTGTTTTTT

V gene: TRBV19
J gene: TRBJ2-7
D gene: .
clone size: many
CDR3 protein: CASSLSTYQAYEQYF
CDR3 DNA: TGTGCCAGTAGTCTATCGACTTATCAGGCCTACGAGCAGTACTTC

V gene: TRBV27
J gene: TRBJ1-4
D gene: .
clone size: many
CDR3 protein: CASSPSSRDTNEKLFF
CDR3 DNA: TGTGCCAGCAGTCCCTCCTCCCGGGACACTAATGAAAAACTGTTTTTT

V gene: TRBV14
J gene: TRBJ1-2
D gene: .
clone size: many
CDR3 protein: CASSQGAQYYGYTF
CDR3 DNA: TGTGCCAGCAGCCAAGGTGCCCAGTATTATGGCTACACCTTC

V gene: TRBV7-9
J gene: TRBJ2-5
D gene: TRBD1
clone size: many
CDR3 protein: CASSRWGQDVQETQYF
CDR3 DNA: TGTGCCAGCAGCCGTTGGGGACAGGATGTACAAGAGACCCAGTACTTC

V gene: TRBV5-1
J gene: TRBJ2-5
D gene: .
clone size: many
CDR3 protein: CASSFGFQETQYF
CDR3 DNA: TGCGCCAGCAGCTTTGGTTTCCAAGAGACCCAGTACTTC

V gene: TRBV28
J gene: TRBJ1-2
D gene: .
clone size: many
CDR3 protein: CATLFPIRYAYGYTF
CDR3 DNA: TGTGCCACCCTATTCCCTATCCGATACGCCTATGGCTACACCTTC

V gene: TRBV11-2
J gene: TRBJ2-7
D gene: .
clone size: many
CDR3 protein: CASSLAWGEQYF
CDR3 DNA: TGTGCCAGCAGCTTAGCTTGGGGCGAGCAGTACTTC

V gene: TRBV27
J gene: TRBJ1-5
D gene: .
clone size: .
CDR3 protein: CASKTRNGNQPQHF
CDR3 DNA: TGTGCCAGCAAGACGAGGAATGGCAATCAGCCCCAGCATTTT

V gene: TRBV4-2
J gene: TRBJ2-7
D gene: .
clone size: few
CDR3 protein: CASSHLGWDGTYEQYF
CDR3 DNA: TGTGCCAGCAGCCACCTAGGATGGGACGGTACCTACGAGCAGTACTTC

V gene: TRBV19
J gene: TRBJ2-1
D gene: .
clone size: many
CDR3 protein: CASKFTSGGEQFF
CDR3 DNA: TGTGCCAGTAAATTTACGAGCGGAGGTGAGCAGTTCTTC

V gene: TRBV2
J gene: TRBJ2-7
D gene: TRBD1
clone size: .
CDR3 protein: CASSEGQGAPYEQYF
CDR3 DNA: TGTGCCAGCAGTGAGGGACAGGGGGCCCCCTACGAGCAGTACTTC

V gene: TRBV3-1
J gene: TRBJ1-5
D gene: .
clone size: medium-sized
CDR3 protein: CASSQGAISNQPQHF
CDR3 DNA: TGTGCCAGCAGCCAAGGTGCCATAAGCAATCAGCCCCAGCATTTT

V gene: TRBV12-3/TRBV12-4
J gene: TRBJ1-2
D gene: .
clone size: many
CDR3 protein: CASSSPSHGGYGYTF
CDR3 DNA: TGTGCCAGCAGTTCCCCCTCACACGGCGGCTATGGCTACACCTTC

V gene: TRBV5-4
J gene: TRBJ2-5
D gene: .
clone size: .
CDR3 protein: CASSFHRDATQYF
CDR3 DNA: TGTGCCAGCAGTTTCCACCGGGACGCTACCCAGTACTTC

V gene: TRBV3-1
J gene: TRBJ1-2
D gene: TRBD1
clone size: many
CDR3 protein: CASSPWTGHGYTF
CDR3 DNA: TGTGCCAGCAGCCCCTGGACAGGGCATGGCTACACCTTC

V gene: TRBV5-1
J gene: TRBJ2-3
D gene: .
clone size: medium-sized
CDR3 protein: CASSPFYASTDTQYF
CDR3 DNA: TGCGCCAGCAGCCCATTCTACGCAAGCACAGATACGCAGTATTTT

V gene: TRBV5-4
J gene: TRBJ2-7
D gene: .
clone size: many
CDR3 protein: CASSPPGSYEQYF
CDR3 DNA: TGTGCCAGCAGCCCCCCCGGCTCCTACGAGCAGTACTTC

V gene: TRBV5-4
J gene: TRBJ1-6
D gene: TRBD1
clone size: many
CDR3 protein: CASTLTGTGDSPLHF
CDR3 DNA: TGTGCCAGCACCCTGACCGGGACAGGGGACTCACCCCTCCACTTT

V gene: TRBV27
J gene: TRBJ2-7
D gene: TRBD1
clone size: few
CDR3 protein: CASSLRGQGYEQYF
CDR3 DNA: TGTGCCAGCAGTTTAAGGGGACAGGGCTACGAGCAGTACTTC

V gene: TRBV5-6
J gene: TRBJ2-1
D gene: .
clone size: many
CDR3 protein: CASSLSSGSYNEQFF
CDR3 DNA: TGTGCCAGCAGCTTGTCGTCGGGCTCCTACAATGAGCAGTTCTTC

V gene: TRBV7-9
J gene: TRBJ2-5
D gene: TRBD2
clone size: many
CDR3 protein: CASSQRLAGPRETQYF
CDR3 DNA: TGTGCCAGCAGCCAACGACTAGCTGGCCCCCGGGAGACCCAGTACTTC

V gene: TRBV3-1
J gene: TRBJ2-3
D gene: TRBD2
clone size: few
CDR3 protein: CASSQDLRGGYTDTQYF
CDR3 DNA: TGTGCCAGCAGCCAAGATCTTCGGGGGGGTTACACAGATACGCAGTATTTT

V gene: TRBV29-1
J gene: TRBJ2-3
D gene: .
clone size: many
CDR3 protein: CSVVTGNTDTQYF
CDR3 DNA: TGCAGCGTGGTTACAGGGAACACAGATACGCAGTATTTT

V gene: TRBV6-5
J gene: TRBJ1-5
D gene: .
clone size: many
CDR3 protein: CASSPGENQPQHF
CDR3 DNA: TGTGCCAGCAGCCCAGGGGAGAATCAGCCCCAGCATTTT

V gene: TRBV5-1
J gene: TRBJ2-7
D gene: .
clone size: few
CDR3 protein: CASTSPSGGVYEQYF
CDR3 DNA: TGCGCCAGCACCTCCCCCAGCGGTGGAGTCTACGAGCAGTACTTC

V gene: TRBV19
J gene: TRBJ2-1
D gene: TRBD2
clone size: many
CDR3 protein: CASRPGLGRNEQFF
CDR3 DNA: TGTGCCAGTAGGCCGGGACTAGGGCGTAATGAGCAGTTCTTC

V gene: TRBV6-5
J gene: TRBJ2-2
D gene: .
clone size: many
CDR3 protein: CASRPGIWGTGELFF
CDR3 DNA: TGTGCCAGCAGACCAGGGATTTGGGGCACCGGGGAGCTGTTTTTT

V gene: TRBV29-1
J gene: TRBJ2-3
D gene: TRBD2
clone size: many
CDR3 protein: CSVKTSGGITDTQYF
CDR3 DNA: TGCAGCGTTAAGACTAGCGGGGGGATCACAGATACGCAGTATTTT

V gene: TRBV6-2/TRBV6-3
J gene: TRBJ1-1
D gene: TRBD1
clone size: many
CDR3 protein: CASGYSGTGPAFF
CDR3 DNA: TGTGCCAGCGGATACTCCGGGACAGGGCCGGCTTTCTTT

V gene: TRBV20-1
J gene: TRBJ2-5
D gene: TRBD1
clone size: few
CDR3 protein: CSAGGDRGEEETQYF
CDR3 DNA: TGCAGTGCTGGAGGGGACAGGGGGGAGGAGGAGACCCAGTACTTC

V gene: TRBV5-5
J gene: TRBJ2-7
D gene: .
clone size: many
CDR3 protein: CASSLVASDDYEQYF
CDR3 DNA: TGTGCCAGCAGCTTGGTTGCTTCAGATGACTACGAGCAGTACTTC

V gene: TRBV4-1
J gene: TRBJ1-1
D gene: .
clone size: many
CDR3 protein: CASSQDSGALANTEAFF
CDR3 DNA: TGCGCCAGCAGCCAAGACTCAGGGGCCCTTGCGAACACTGAAGCTTTCTTT

V gene: TRBV27
J gene: TRBJ2-1
D gene: .
clone size: many
CDR3 protein: CASREYMGEQFF
CDR3 DNA: TGTGCCAGCAGGGAGTATATGGGGGAGCAGTTCTTC

V gene: TRBV5-6
J gene: TRBJ2-2
D gene: TRBD1
clone size: many
CDR3 protein: CASSWAGGADTGELFF
CDR3 DNA: TGTGCCAGCAGCTGGGCAGGGGGCGCCGACACCGGGGAGCTGTTTTTT

V gene: TRBV5-1
J gene: TRBJ2-2
D gene: .
clone size: many
CDR3 protein: CASSFRPEEYGELFF
CDR3 DNA: TGCGCCAGCAGCTTCCGCCCGGAGGAATACGGGGAGCTGTTTTTT

V gene: TRBV2
J gene: TRBJ1-1
D gene: TRBD1
clone size: many
CDR3 protein: CASLRTGWAEAFF
CDR3 DNA: TGTGCCAGTCTAAGGACAGGGTGGGCCGAAGCTTTCTTT

V gene: TRBV24-1
J gene: TRBJ2-3
D gene: .
clone size: .
CDR3 protein: CATSDRLSTDTQYF
CDR3 DNA: TGTGCCACCAGTGACAGGTTAAGCACAGATACGCAGTATTTT

V gene: TRBV28
J gene: TRBJ1-3
D gene: .
clone size: many
CDR3 protein: CASSSPGSGAGNTIYF
CDR3 DNA: TGTGCCAGCAGCTCCCCCGGCAGCGGCGCTGGAAACACCATATATTTT

V gene: TRBV7-2
J gene: TRBJ2-2
D gene: .
clone size: many
CDR3 protein: CASSPQSEVNTGELFF
CDR3 DNA: TGTGCCAGCAGCCCACAGAGTGAGGTCAACACCGGGGAGCTGTTTTTT

V gene: TRBV5-6
J gene: TRBJ2-2
D gene: .
clone size: .
CDR3 protein: CASSPQGRGSPGELFF
CDR3 DNA: TGTGCCAGCAGCCCCCAGGGGCGGGGATCCCCCGGGGAGCTGTTTTTT

V gene: TRBV14
J gene: TRBJ2-2
D gene: .
clone size: many
CDR3 protein: CASSRDIYTGELFF
CDR3 DNA: TGTGCCAGCAGCCGGGACATTTACACCGGGGAGCTGTTTTTT

V gene: TRBV5-4
J gene: TRBJ2-6
D gene: .
clone size: few
CDR3 protein: CASSLEGPSYTGANVLTF
CDR3 DNA: TGTGCCAGCAGCCTAGAGGGGCCTTCATACACGGGGGCCAACGTCCTGACTTTC

V gene: TRBV5-1
J gene: TRBJ1-1
D gene: TRBD1
clone size: many
CDR3 protein: CASSFGTGATEAFF
CDR3 DNA: TGCGCCAGCAGCTTTGGGACAGGGGCTACTGAAGCTTTCTTT

V gene: TRBV5-1
J gene: TRBJ1-1
D gene: TRBD1
clone size: many
CDR3 protein: CASSLDRGGTEAFF
CDR3 DNA: TGCGCCAGCAGCTTGGACAGGGGAGGAACTGAAGCTTTCTTT

V gene: TRBV7-9
J gene: TRBJ1-6
D gene: .
clone size: many
CDR3 protein: CASSAYRANSPLHF
CDR3 DNA: TGTGCCAGCAGCGCCTACAGGGCAAATTCACCCCTCCACTTT

V gene: TRBV11-2
J gene: TRBJ1-4
D gene: .
clone size: many
CDR3 protein: CASSLDLGAATNEKLFF
CDR3 DNA: TGTGCCAGCAGCTTAGATCTCGGGGCCGCAACTAATGAAAAACTGTTTTTT

V gene: TRBV27
J gene: TRBJ2-7
D gene: .
clone size: many
CDR3 protein: CASSGSSYEQYF
CDR3 DNA: TGTGCCAGCAGTGGTAGCTCCTACGAGCAGTACTTC

V gene: TRBV5-6
J gene: TRBJ2-7
D gene: .
clone size: few
CDR3 protein: CASSMESADEQYF
CDR3 DNA: TGTGCCAGCAGCATGGAGAGCGCGGACGAGCAGTACTTC

V gene: TRBV29-1
J gene: TRBJ1-4
D gene: .
clone size: many
CDR3 protein: CSVALTNEKLFF
CDR3 DNA: TGCAGCGTCGCCTTGACTAATGAAAAACTGTTTTTT

V gene: TRBV30
J gene: TRBJ1-2
D gene: .
clone size: many
CDR3 protein: CAWKSPGGYGYTF
CDR3 DNA: TGTGCCTGGAAATCGCCCGGGGGCTATGGCTACACCTTC

V gene: TRBV6-5
J gene: TRBJ2-7
D gene: .
clone size: many
CDR3 protein: CASIGGSYEQYF
CDR3 DNA: TGTGCCAGCATTGGAGGTTCCTACGAGCAGTACTTC

V gene: TRBV7-8
J gene: TRBJ1-1
D gene: .
clone size: many
CDR3 protein: CASSLYGENTEAFF
CDR3 DNA: TGTGCCAGCAGCTTATACGGGGAGAACACTGAAGCTTTCTTT

V gene: TRBV10-3
J gene: TRBJ2-7
D gene: .
clone size: many
CDR3 protein: CAISESGLSYEQYF
CDR3 DNA: TGTGCCATCAGTGAGTCTGGATTGTCCTACGAGCAGTACTTC

V gene: TRBV28
J gene: TRBJ2-1
D gene: TRBD2
clone size: many
CDR3 protein: CASRQLAGGYNEQFF
CDR3 DNA: TGTGCCAGCCGACAATTAGCGGGGGGGTACAATGAGCAGTTCTTC